These 6 T cell receptor beta chains share one sample of origin, sequenced in a study of T cell responses to AZD1222 COVID-19 vaccine. TCRdb keeps only in-frame clones here, not all; method: immunoSEQ multiplex PCR. Of roughly 150,000 clones listed, about 87% are singletons. The sample in question was peripheral blood, obtained on day 0 of MenACWY control vaccination. These receptors originate from an adult in good health.

The chain links TRBV7-9 to TRBJ1-3; D unclear. Germline loops: CDR1 SEHNR, CDR2 FQNEAQ (reference sequence). V gave up 6 bases and J gave up 2 bases, with 11 bases separating them. The CDR3 sequence is 14 residues long. This chain's CDR3 is CASRRGSTGNTIYF. The CDR3 region has the DNA TGTGCCAGCAGACGAGGGAGTACTGGAAACACCATATATTTT.

CDR3 in amino acids: CASSLTGDSGNTIYF. The CDR3 bases are TGCGCCAGCAGCTTGACAGGTGACTCTGGAAACACCATATATTTT. V usage is TRBV5-1 and J usage is TRBJ1-3; maybe TRBD1 (5 bases). The V end was cut by 1 base, the J end by 0 bases, with 8 bases between. This CDR3 spans 15 amino acids. Germline V gives CDR1 SGHRS, CDR2 YFSETQ.

The rearrangement uses TRBV9 and TRBJ2-3; D gene unclear. Trimming cost V 6 bases and J 3 bases, with 14 bases left between them. CDR1 and CDR2 (germline): SGDLS, YYNGEE. The CDR3 has 14 amino acids. CDR3 nucleotides: TGTGCCAGCACTCCTGGGCAGATTACAGATACGCAGTATTTT. It codes for CASTPGQITDTQYF. The full variable domain, its missing parts supplied by reference TRBV9 and TRBJ2-3, is DSGVTQTPKHLITATGQRVTLRCSPRSGDLSVYWYQQSLDQGLQFLIQYYNGEERAKGNILERFSAQQFPDLHSELNLSSLELGDSALYFCASTPGQITDTQYFGPGTRLTVL.

For this clone: The sample has other DNA sequences that encode this CDR3 too. The rearrangement joins TRBV7-2 to TRBJ1-1, with D maybe TRBD1 (5 bases). This CDR3 is 14 amino acids long. In germline, CDR1 is SGHTA, CDR2 FQGNSA. Trimming shortened V by 0 bases and J by 4 bases, and 9 bases separated the two germline ends. In DNA form, the CDR3 reads TGTGCCAGCAGCTTAGCGGGGGGTGGCACTGAAGCTTTCTTT. Amino acids: CASSLAGGGTEAFF.

The chain employs TRBV27 and TRBJ1-2; TRBD1 is a possible D gene (6 bases). Between the trimmed V and J ends, which lost 5 bases and 4 bases, there was a span of 17 bases. The CDR3 extends over 15 amino acids. Germline lookup yields CDR1 MNHEY and CDR2 SMNVEV (reference sequence). The CDR3 is CASSPRSGASYGYTF. The CDR3 DNA reads TGTGCCAGCAGTCCCCGATCGGGGGCATCCTATGGCTACACCTTC.

The CDR3 nucleotides are TGTGCCAGCAGCTTGGAGACCGCCCCGGGCGGCGAGCAGTACTTC. This sequence encodes CASSLETAPGGEQYF. The rearrangement joins TRBV5-8 to TRBJ2-7; D unclear. The germline CDR1 and CDR2 sequences are SGHTS and YDEGEE. Trimming pared 0 bases from V and 6 bases from J, leaving 16 bases between. This CDR3 spans 15 amino acids.